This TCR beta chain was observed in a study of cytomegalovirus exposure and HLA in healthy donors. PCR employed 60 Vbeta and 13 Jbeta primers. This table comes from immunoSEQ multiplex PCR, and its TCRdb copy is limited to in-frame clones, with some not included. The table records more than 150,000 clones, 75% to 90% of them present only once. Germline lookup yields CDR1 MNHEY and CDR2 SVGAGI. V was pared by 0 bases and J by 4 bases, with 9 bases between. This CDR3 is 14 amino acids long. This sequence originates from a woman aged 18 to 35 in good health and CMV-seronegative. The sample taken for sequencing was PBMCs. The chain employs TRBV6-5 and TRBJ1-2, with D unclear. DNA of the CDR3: TGTGCCAGCAGTTACTCGGGAGCTGTCTATGGCTACACCTTC. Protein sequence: CASSYSGAVYGYTF.